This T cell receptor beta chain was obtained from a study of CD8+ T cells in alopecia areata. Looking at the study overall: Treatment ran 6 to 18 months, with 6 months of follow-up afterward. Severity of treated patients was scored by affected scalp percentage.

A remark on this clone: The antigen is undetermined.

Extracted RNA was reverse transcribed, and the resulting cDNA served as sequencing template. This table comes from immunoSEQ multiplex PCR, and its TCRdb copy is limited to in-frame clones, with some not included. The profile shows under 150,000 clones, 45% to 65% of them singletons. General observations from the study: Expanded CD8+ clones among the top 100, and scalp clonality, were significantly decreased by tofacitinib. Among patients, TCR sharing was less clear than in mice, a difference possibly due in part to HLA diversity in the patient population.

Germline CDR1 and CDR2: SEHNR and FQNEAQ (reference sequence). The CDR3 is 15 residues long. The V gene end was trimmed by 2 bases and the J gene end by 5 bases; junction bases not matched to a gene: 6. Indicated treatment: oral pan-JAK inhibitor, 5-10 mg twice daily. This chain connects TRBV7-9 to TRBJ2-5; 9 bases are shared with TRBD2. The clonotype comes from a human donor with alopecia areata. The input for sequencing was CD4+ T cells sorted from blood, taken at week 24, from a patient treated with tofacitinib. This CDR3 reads CASSLMGLARETQYF. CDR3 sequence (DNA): TGTGCCAGCAGCTTAATGGGACTAGCCAGGGAGACCCAGTACTTC.